This T cell receptor beta chain was sequenced during a study of blood T cell repertoires in COVID-19. Study background: COVID-19 samples collected from the United States, Italy and Spain covered acute and convalescent phases. PBMCs, B-cell-depleted T cells, or T cells provided the cDNA or gDNA that made up the material.

Patients in Seattle were enrolled during active infection, then followed longitudinally. Under the authors' procedure: Estimated nucleated cell counts came from reference gene primer amplification. Clones were sequenced by immunoSEQ multiplex PCR, and TCRdb holds only the in-frame ones, with some missing. V and J calls and clone size come straight from that table; D and trimming were deduced from the DNA. The table has around 430,000 clones, about 87% seen once; the top ten hold around 13%. V shed 3 bases and J shed 5 bases, with 10 bases lying between them. CDR1 and CDR2 from the germline V gene are MNHEY and SVGAGI. CDR3 length: 13 residues.

The specimen sequenced was peripheral blood. The TCR originated in a woman in her 50s with COVID-19, enrolled during active disease. This rearrangement joins TRBV6-5 to TRBJ1-2; D possibly corresponds to TRBD1 (6 bases). CDR3 sequence (DNA): TGTGCCAGCAGTTATGACAGGCTTTATGGCTACACCTTC. This translates into CASSYDRLYGYTF.